This TCR beta chain was captured in a study of cytomegalovirus exposure and HLA in healthy donors. This PCR relied on a set of 60 Vbeta primers and 13 Jbeta primers. The assay was immunoSEQ multiplex PCR, and TCRdb's table has in-frame clones only and misses some. The sample has some 120,000 clones; approximately 78% are singletons. V lost 4 bases, J lost 7 bases, and 13 bases lay in between. This CDR3 comprises 14 residues. Germline CDR1 and CDR2: SEHNR and FQNEAQ (reference sequence). This clone showed up just a few times. Sequences were obtained from PBMCs. This receptor was obtained from a woman aged 30 to 39 in good health and CMV-seronegative. The chain recombines TRBV7-9 with TRBJ1-4; weak D call: TRBD1 (5 bases). CDR3 nucleotides: TGTGCCAGCAGCTCGCAGGGTTCTAGTGAAAAACTGTTTTTT. It is translated as CASSSQGSSEKLFF.